The 25 T cell receptor beta chains given below trace back to one sample, sequenced in a study of CD8 T cells in Susac syndrome. The RNA input was about 0.45 to 1 ug, and it was reverse transcribed with random hexamers. TCRdb reanalysed the immunoSEQ multiplex PCR reads using MiXCR and keeps one entry per CDR3 protein. The sample yields approximately 100,000 distinct CDR3 sequences, roughly 90% seen once. Sequencing was carried out using CD8+ T cells from PBMCs. These receptors were obtained from a human donor in good health.

J is TRBJ1-2 and V is TRBV7-9, with D perhaps TRBD1 (5 bases). With 8 bases removed from V and 4 bases from J, the gap between germline ends came to 14 bases. The CDR3 totals 13 residues. Looked up from germline, CDR1 is SEHNR and CDR2 is FQNEAQ (reference sequence). The DNA of the CDR3 is TGTGCCAGCGGCGCACGGGGCGGCTATGGCTACACCTTC. Translated: CASGARGGYGYTF.

CDR3 nucleotide sequence: TGCGCCAGCAGCTTATCGCCGGGGACAGGATCCTACGAGCAGTACTTC. Encoded protein: CASSLSPGTGSYEQYF. The chain combines TRBV5-1 with TRBJ2-7; 8 nucleotides agree with TRBD1. Germline values: CDR1 SGHRS, CDR2 YFSETQ. With V trimmed by 2 bases and J by 1 base, 8 bases remained unmatched. The CDR3 covers 16 residues.

This chain connects TRBV11-2 to TRBJ2-4; the D gene could be TRBD1 or TRBD2 (5 bases each). The CDR3 is 15 amino acids. Germline values: CDR1 SGHAT, CDR2 FQNNGV. V was shortened by 5 bases and J by 0 bases, with 11 bases between the two germline ends. CDR3 region: CASSRDHLAKNIQYF. In nucleotides, the CDR3 is TGTGCCAGCAGCCGGGACCATTTAGCCAAAAACATTCAGTACTTC.

The chain employs TRBV7-3 and TRBJ2-2, with no clear D. Germline V CDR1 and CDR2: SGHTA, FQGTGA. The CDR3 covers 11 residues. The V end was cut by 6 bases, the J end by 3 bases, with 2 bases between. The CDR3 loop reads CASRDTGELFF. CDR3 coding DNA: TGTGCCAGCAGAGACACCGGGGAGCTGTTTTTT.

V usage is TRBV5-6 and J usage is TRBJ1-2; D is undetermined. With 5 bases removed from V and 10 bases from J, the gap between germline ends came to 15 bases. The germline V gene encodes CDR1 SGHDT and CDR2 YYEEEE. CDR3 length: 12 amino acids. The CDR3, as DNA: TGTGCCAGCAGACATGAGTTGGGAGTCTACACCTTC. Its translation is CASRHELGVYTF.

The gene calls are TRBV9 and TRBJ1-4; 7 bases line up with TRBD1. Germline V gene data show CDR1 as SGDLS and CDR2 as YYNGEE. With 3 bases clipped from V and 7 bases from J, the junction kept 9 bases outside the gene matches. This CDR3 is 15 amino acids long. The CDR3 nucleotides are TGTGCCAGCAGCGAGACGACAGGGCCCGTTGAAAAACTGTTTTTT. Translation: CASSETTGPVEKLFF.

J is TRBJ1-1 and V is TRBV10-2; unclear D gene. CDR1 is WSHSY and CDR2 is SAAADI in the germline V gene. CDR3 length: 12 residues. With 2 bases removed from V and 2 bases from J, the gap between germline ends came to 3 bases. Here the CDR3 DNA reads TGCGCCAGCAGTGAGGACAACACTGAAGCTTTCTTT. Protein: CASSEDNTEAFF.

This clonotype is a singleton in its sample. The chain is built from TRBV12-3 or TRBV12-4 and TRBJ2-5; D remains ambiguous. V lost 2 bases and J 1 base, leaving 8 bases between the germline ends. This CDR3 comprises 14 residues. DNA for the CDR3: TGTGCCAGCAGTTTAAGCGATATCCAAGAGACCCAGTACTTC. As protein: CASSLSDIQETQYF.

This clonotype showed up just a few times. The J gene is TRBJ2-5, the V gene TRBV29-1; 12 positions match TRBD2. CDR3 size: 15 residues. Per the germline V gene, CDR1 is SQVTM and CDR2 is ANQGSEA. The ends lost 0 bases at V and 5 bases at J; junction bases unmatched: 4. Here the CDR3 DNA reads TGCAGCGTTGAAGAGCGGCTAGCGGGGGGGGAGACCCAGTACTTC. It codes for CSVEERLAGGETQYF.

The chain links TRBV6-4 to TRBJ2-1; 12 bases align to TRBD2. Per the germline V gene, CDR1 is MRHNA and CDR2 is SNTAGT. The CDR3 runs to 15 residues. With 6 bases clipped from V and 9 bases from J, the junction kept 9 bases outside the gene matches. The CDR3 coding sequence is TGTGCCAGCAGCCCCGGACTAGCGGGAAGGGGTGAGCAGTTCTTC. As protein: CASSPGLAGRGEQFF.

This clonotype has a handful of counts. The gene calls are TRBV4-2 and TRBJ2-7; D perhaps matches TRBD1 (5 bases). V was clipped by 1 base and J by 0 bases, with 7 bases between them. Germline loops: CDR1 LGHNA, CDR2 YNFKEQ. The CDR3 spans 14 residues. The CDR3 DNA follows: TGTGCCAGCAGCCAAGCGACAGCCTCCTACGAGCAGTACTTC. Translated: CASSQATASYEQYF.

The chain joins TRBV20-1 to TRBJ2-1; D might be TRBD2 (5 bases). V dropped 3 bases and J dropped 10 bases, with 13 bases sitting between them. The germline gives CDR1 DFQATT, CDR2 SNEGSKA (reference sequence). The CDR3 extends over 12 amino acids. CDR3 sequence (DNA): TGCAGTGCTAGTAGCGAAGCCAGCGAGCAGTTCTTC. This translates into CSASSEASEQFF.

The chain has TRBV3-1 and TRBJ1-1; D is undetermined. The CDR3 has 13 residues. The V gene lost 1 base and the J gene lost 3 bases, with 6 bases spanning the gap. Germline CDR1 and CDR2: LGHDT and YNNKEL (reference sequence). CDR3: CASSQGTHTEAFF. The CDR3 coding sequence is TGTGCCAGCAGCCAAGGGACCCACACTGAAGCTTTCTTT. Complete variable domain (other parts from reference TRBV3-1 and TRBJ1-1): DTAVSQTPKYLVTQMGNDKSIKCEQNLGHDTMYWYKQDSKKFLKIMFSYNNKELIINETVPNRFSPKSPDKAHLNLHINSLELGDSAVYFCASSQGTHTEAFFGQGTRLTVV.

This chain joins TRBV5-4 and TRBJ2-1; D might be TRBD1 (6 bases). CDR1 SGHNT and CDR2 YYREEE come from the germline V gene (reference sequence). V shed 4 bases and J shed 0 bases, with 11 bases lying between them. This CDR3 is built from 15 residues. The CDR3 sequence: CASSQGISSYNEQFF. CDR3 in DNA: TGTGCCAGCAGCCAGGGGATAAGCTCCTACAATGAGCAGTTCTTC.

The chain recombines TRBV5-1 with TRBJ2-1; D is unclear. The germline V and J ends were trimmed by 0 bases and 12 bases, with 16 bases remaining between them. This CDR3 spans 14 amino acids. Looked up from germline, CDR1 is SGHRS and CDR2 is YFSETQ. CDR3 sequence: CASSLEDLDSRQFF. The DNA of the CDR3 is TGCGCCAGCAGCTTGGAGGACCTAGACTCTAGGCAGTTCTTC.

V is TRBV4-1 and J is TRBJ1-3; D gene uncertain. CDR1 is MGHRA, CDR2 YSYEKL, per germline. The V and J ends lost 0 bases and 0 bases respectively, with 9 bases between them. The CDR3 is 16 amino acids. CDR3 loop: CASSQDLWPSGNTIYF. The CDR3 DNA reads TGCGCCAGCAGCCAAGATCTCTGGCCCTCTGGAAACACCATATATTTT.

The V and J genes are TRBV15 and TRBJ2-1; 7 bases are shared with TRBD1. There are 15 residues in the CDR3. Looked up from germline, CDR1 is LNHNV and CDR2 is YYDKDF (reference sequence). The junction had 6 bases not matched to a gene; V was cut back by 5 bases and J by 2 bases. The CDR3 loop is CATSGRQGTYNEQFF. The DNA for the CDR3 is TGTGCCACCAGCGGTAGACAGGGAACCTACAATGAGCAGTTCTTC.

This rearrangement joins TRBV9 to TRBJ1-1; a possible D gene is TRBD1 (6 bases). The CDR3 contains 16 residues. The germline CDR1 and CDR2 sequences are SGDLS and YYNGEE. V gave up 0 bases and J gave up 6 bases, with 18 bases separating them. The CDR3 bases are TGTGCCAGCAGCGTAGACTACAGGGTGGAGGGTGCTGAAGCTTTCTTT. It specifies CASSVDYRVEGAEAFF.

The chain recombines TRBV5-1 with TRBJ2-7; D is unresolved. CDR1 and CDR2 (germline): SGHRS, YFSETQ. With 3 bases removed from V and 2 bases from J, the gap between germline ends came to 9 bases. This CDR3 is 13 amino acids long. CDR3 protein: CASSWAATYEQYF. The CDR3 DNA sequence: TGCGCCAGCAGCTGGGCAGCTACCTACGAGCAGTACTTC.

The CDR3 is CASSFTGANTEAFF. CDR3 nucleotides: TGTGCCAGCAGTTTCACAGGGGCGAACACTGAAGCTTTCTTT. The chain recombines TRBV12-3 or TRBV12-4 with TRBJ1-1, with 7 bases matching TRBD1. V dropped 3 bases and J dropped 1; count of bases not matched to a gene: 2. This CDR3 has 14 residues.

DNA of the CDR3: TGCAGTGCTAGGATACAGGGGCCCTATGATGGCTACACCTTC. Residues: CSARIQGPYDGYTF. The chain joins TRBV20-1 to TRBJ1-2; 7 bases are shared with TRBD1. J was trimmed by 6 bases and V by 3 bases; bases with no gene match: 10. CDR1 is DFQATT, CDR2 SNEGSKA, per germline (reference sequence). This CDR3 is 14 amino acids long.

The chain joins TRBV7-9 to TRBJ2-5, with D possibly matching TRBD2 (5 bases). CDR1 is SEHNR and CDR2 is FQNEAQ in the germline V gene (reference sequence). The V and J ends lost 2 bases and 2 bases respectively, with 12 bases between them. The CDR3 is made up of 15 amino acids. The CDR3 nucleotides are TGTGCCAGCAGCTTACGGGGTAGGGAACAAGAGACCCAGTACTTC. This codes for CASSLRGREQETQYF.

This clonotype has only one observation. The J gene is TRBJ2-1, the V gene TRBV5-6; the D gene could be TRBD1 or TRBD2 (6 bases each). Germline V gene sequence: CDR1 SGHDT, CDR2 YYEEEE. The CDR3 covers 16 residues. Trimming took 3 bases from V and 9 from J, leaving 22 bases between them. As DNA, the CDR3 is TGTGCCAGCAGCTATTTGGTGGGGGGCGATTATGTTGAGCAGTTCTTC. Translating gives CASSYLVGGDYVEQFF. The full variable domain, in which reference TRBV5-6 and TRBJ2-1 provide the parts outside the CDR3, is DAGVTQSPTHLIKTRGQQVTLRCSPKSGHDTVSWYQQALGQGPQFIFQYYEEEERQRGNFPDRFSGHQFPNYSSELNVNALLLGDSALYLCASSYLVGGDYVEQFFGPGTRLTVL.

The J gene is TRBJ2-7, the V gene TRBV11-2, with 7 bases aligning to TRBD1. This CDR3 region has 15 residues. The junction had 9 bases not matched to a gene; V was cut back by 5 bases and J by 2 bases. In germline, CDR1 is SGHAT, CDR2 FQNNGV. Here the CDR3 reads CASSPRQGLAYEQYF. The CDR3 nucleotides are TGTGCCAGCAGCCCCCGACAGGGATTGGCCTACGAGCAGTACTTC.

This clonotype has a single count. The chain joins TRBV7-8 to TRBJ2-1; 7 bases fit TRBD2. The CDR3 loop spans 15 amino acids. The trim removed 1 base at V and 4 bases at J, leaving 4 bases unmatched. In germline, CDR1 is SGHVS, CDR2 FQNEAQ. CDR3 amino acids: CASSLDEREYNEQFF. DNA of the CDR3: TGTGCCAGCAGCTTAGACGAGCGGGAATACAATGAGCAGTTCTTC. Together with reference TRBV7-8 and TRBJ2-1, the CDR3 gives the full variable domain: GAGVSQSPRYKVAKRGQDVALRCDPISGHVSLFWYQQALGQGPEFLTYFQNEAQLDKSGLPSDRFFAERPEGSVSTLKIQRTQQEDSAVYLCASSLDEREYNEQFFGPGTRLTVL.